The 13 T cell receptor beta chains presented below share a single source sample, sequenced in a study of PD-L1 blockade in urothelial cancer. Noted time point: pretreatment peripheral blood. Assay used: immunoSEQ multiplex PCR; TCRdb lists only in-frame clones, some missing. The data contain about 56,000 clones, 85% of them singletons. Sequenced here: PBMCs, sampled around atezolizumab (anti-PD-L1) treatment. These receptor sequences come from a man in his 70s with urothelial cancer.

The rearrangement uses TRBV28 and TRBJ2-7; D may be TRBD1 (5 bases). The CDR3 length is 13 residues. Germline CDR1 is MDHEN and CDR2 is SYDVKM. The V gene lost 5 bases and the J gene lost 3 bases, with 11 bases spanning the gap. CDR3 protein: CASSTGDLYEQYF. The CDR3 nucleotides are TGTGCCAGCAGTACAGGAGACCTCTACGAGCAGTACTTC.

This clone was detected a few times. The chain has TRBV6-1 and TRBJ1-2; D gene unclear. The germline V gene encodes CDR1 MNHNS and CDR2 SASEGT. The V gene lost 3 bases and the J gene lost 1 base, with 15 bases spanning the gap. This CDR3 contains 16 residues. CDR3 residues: CASSDNFRVSNYGYTF. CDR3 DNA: TGTGCCAGCAGTGATAATTTCCGGGTCAGTAACTATGGCTACACCTTC.

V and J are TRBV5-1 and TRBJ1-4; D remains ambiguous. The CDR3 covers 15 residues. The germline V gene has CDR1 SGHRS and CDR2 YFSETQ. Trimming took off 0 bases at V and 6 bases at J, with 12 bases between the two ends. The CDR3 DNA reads TGCGCCAGCAGCTTGGGCCGGGTCGGCGATGAAAAACTGTTTTTT. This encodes CASSLGRVGDEKLFF.

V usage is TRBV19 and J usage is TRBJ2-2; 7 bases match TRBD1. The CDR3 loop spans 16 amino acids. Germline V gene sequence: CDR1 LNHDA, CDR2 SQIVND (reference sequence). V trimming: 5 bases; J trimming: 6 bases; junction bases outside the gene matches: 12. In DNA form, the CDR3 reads TGTGCCAGTAGTGTTTCCGGGACAGTCCGTCCCGGGGAGCTGTTTTTT. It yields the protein CASSVSGTVRPGELFF.

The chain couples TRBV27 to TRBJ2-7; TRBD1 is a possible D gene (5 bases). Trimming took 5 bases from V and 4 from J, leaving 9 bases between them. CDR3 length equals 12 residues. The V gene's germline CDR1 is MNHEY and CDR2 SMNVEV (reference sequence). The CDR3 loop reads CASSPAGYEQYF. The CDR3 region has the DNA TGTGCCAGCAGTCCAGCAGGGTACGAGCAGTACTTC.

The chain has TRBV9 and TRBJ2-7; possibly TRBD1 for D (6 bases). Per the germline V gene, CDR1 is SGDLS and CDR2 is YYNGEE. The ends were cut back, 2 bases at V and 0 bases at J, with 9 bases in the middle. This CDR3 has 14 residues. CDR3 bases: TGTGCCAGCAGCGTTCAGGACAGCTCCTACGAGCAGTACTTC. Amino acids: CASSVQDSSYEQYF.

The CDR3 region is CASGLVAGGQETQYF. DNA for the CDR3: TGTGCTAGTGGTTTGGTGGCGGGGGGCCAAGAGACCCAGTACTTC. The V call is TRBV12-5, the J call TRBJ2-5; 8 nucleotides align to TRBD2. The germline gives CDR1 LGHNT, CDR2 FRNRAP. Unmatched junction bases numbered 1, after V lost 0 bases and J lost 1 base. CDR3 length: 15 amino acids. Based on the CDR3 plus reference TRBV12-5 and TRBJ2-5, the full variable domain is DARVTQTPRHKVTEMGQEVTMRCQPILGHNTVFWYRQTMMQGLELLAYFRNRAPLDDSGMPKDRFSAEMPDATLATLKIQPSEPRDSAVYFCASGLVAGGQETQYFGPGTRLLVL.

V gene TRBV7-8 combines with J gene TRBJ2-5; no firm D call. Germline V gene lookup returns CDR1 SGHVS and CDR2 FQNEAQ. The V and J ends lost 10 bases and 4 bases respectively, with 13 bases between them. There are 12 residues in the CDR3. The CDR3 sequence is CATPTIIETQYF. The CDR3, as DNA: TGTGCCACCCCGACAATTATAGAGACCCAGTACTTC.

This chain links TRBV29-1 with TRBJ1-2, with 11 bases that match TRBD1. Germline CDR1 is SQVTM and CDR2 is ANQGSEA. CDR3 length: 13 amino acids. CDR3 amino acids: CATGTGGLDGYTF. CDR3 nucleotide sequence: TGCGCAACAGGGACAGGGGGACTCGATGGCTACACCTTC.

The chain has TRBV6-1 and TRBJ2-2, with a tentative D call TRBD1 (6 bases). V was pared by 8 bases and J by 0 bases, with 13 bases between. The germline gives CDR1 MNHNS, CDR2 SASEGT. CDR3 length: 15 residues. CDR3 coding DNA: TGTGCCAGCGATAGGGGGACGTCGAACACCGGGGAGCTGTTTTTT. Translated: CASDRGTSNTGELFF.

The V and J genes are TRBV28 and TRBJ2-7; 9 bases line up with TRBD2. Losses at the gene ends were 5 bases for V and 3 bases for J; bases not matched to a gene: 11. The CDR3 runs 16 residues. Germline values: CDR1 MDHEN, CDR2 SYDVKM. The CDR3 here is CASSPIAGVTVYEQYF. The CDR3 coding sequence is TGTGCCAGCAGTCCTATAGCGGGAGTGACAGTCTACGAGCAGTACTTC.

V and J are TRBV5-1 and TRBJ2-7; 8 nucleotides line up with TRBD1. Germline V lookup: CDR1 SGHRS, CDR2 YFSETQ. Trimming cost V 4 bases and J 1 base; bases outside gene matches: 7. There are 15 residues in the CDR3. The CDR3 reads CASSPRTGRSYEQYF. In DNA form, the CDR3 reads TGCGCCAGCAGCCCGCGGACAGGGAGATCCTACGAGCAGTACTTC.

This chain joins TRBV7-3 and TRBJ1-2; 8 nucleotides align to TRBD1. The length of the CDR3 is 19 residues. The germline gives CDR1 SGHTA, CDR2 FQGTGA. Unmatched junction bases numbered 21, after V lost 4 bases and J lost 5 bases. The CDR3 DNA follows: TGTGCCAGCAGCTCCGACGCGCCCCGTATGGGACAGGATCATTATGGCTACACCTTC. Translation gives CASSSDAPRMGQDHYGYTF.